These 7 T cell receptor beta chains were all obtained from the same sample, sequenced in a study of blood T cell repertoires in COVID-19 (dated by TCRdb to 2019 to 2021). The library was built by means of the immunoSEQ multiplex PCR assay. The immuneACCESS repertoire file appears here via TCRdb, limited to in-frame rearrangements. These files lack a portion of the clones; in checked studies, under half of the deficit traces to unresolved V genes, and the cause of the others is not known. The sample includes around 200,000 clones, with 89% observed a single time. In total, the top ten clones hold 2% to 2.5% of the sample. The sequencing sample was made of PBMCs or T cells enriched from blood (not recorded which). The source of these receptors is a woman in her 40s with acute COVID-19.

CDR3 sequence reads: CASSLRGVSTDTQYF. The CDR3 nucleotides are TGCGCCAGCAGCTTGCGGGGGGTTAGCACAGATACGCAGTATTTT. The rearrangement uses TRBV5-1 and TRBJ2-3; 7 bases align to TRBD2. The germline V gene has CDR1 SGHRS and CDR2 YFSETQ. The ends lost 1 base at V and 0 bases at J; junction bases unmatched: 2. This CDR3 spans 15 amino acids.

This sequence joins TRBV4-1 and TRBJ2-3; D is unclear. V lost 4 bases and J 3 bases, leaving 14 bases between the germline ends. The CDR3 totals 15 residues. Germline assignment: CDR1 MGHRA and CDR2 YSYEKL. CDR3 sequence: CASSPRPVFTDTQYF. The CDR3 nucleotides read TGCGCCAGCAGCCCCCGCCCGGTCTTTACAGATACGCAGTATTTT.

This clone was seen once. The chain has TRBV7-2 and TRBJ2-1, with TRBD2 as a possible D gene (5 bases). This CDR3 comprises 14 residues. Trimming took off 0 bases at V and 5 bases at J, with 8 bases between the two ends. In germline, CDR1 is SGHTA, CDR2 FQGNSA. CDR3 bases: TGTGCCAGCAGCTTAGCGGGAGAGGACAATGAGCAGTTCTTC. Translation: CASSLAGEDNEQFF.

The rearrangement links TRBV7-3 to TRBJ2-1; 7 nucleotides agree with TRBD2. Per the germline V gene, CDR1 is SGHTA and CDR2 is FQGTGA. The CDR3 is 14 amino acids. V lost 5 bases to trimming and J lost 2 bases; unmatched junction nucleotides: 3. Here the CDR3 DNA reads TGTGCCAGCAGCCAGCGGGAAGCCTACAATGAGCAGTTCTTC. Encoded protein: CASSQREAYNEQFF.

The chain couples TRBV27 to TRBJ1-2; a possible D gene is TRBD1 (5 bases). CDR1 and CDR2 from the germline V gene are MNHEY and SMNVEV (reference sequence). This CDR3 spans 17 amino acids. Trimming left V 6 bases short and J 5 bases short, with 25 bases between. The CDR3 sequence: CASRSHTSPWGRYGYTF. The CDR3, as DNA: TGTGCCAGCAGGTCCCACACTTCCCCCTGGGGGAGGTATGGCTACACCTTC.

The rearrangement joins TRBV5-1 to TRBJ2-3; 9 nucleotides agree with TRBD1. The CDR3 runs 14 residues. V dropped 4 bases and J dropped 6; count of bases not matched to a gene: 6. CDR1 is SGHRS, CDR2 YFSETQ, per germline. The CDR3 spells CASSRRQGGDTQYF. CDR3 DNA sequence: TGCGCCAGCAGCCGTCGACAGGGGGGCGATACGCAGTATTTT.

DNA for the CDR3: TGCAGTGCTAGTTCTGGGGCCGGCAATCAGCCCCAGCATTTT. This encodes CSASSGAGNQPQHF. The chain carries TRBV20-1 and TRBJ1-5; D may be TRBD1 (5 bases). The germline V and J ends were trimmed by 3 bases and 2 bases, with 11 bases remaining between them. This CDR3 comprises 14 residues. Germline V lookup: CDR1 DFQATT, CDR2 SNEGSKA (reference sequence).